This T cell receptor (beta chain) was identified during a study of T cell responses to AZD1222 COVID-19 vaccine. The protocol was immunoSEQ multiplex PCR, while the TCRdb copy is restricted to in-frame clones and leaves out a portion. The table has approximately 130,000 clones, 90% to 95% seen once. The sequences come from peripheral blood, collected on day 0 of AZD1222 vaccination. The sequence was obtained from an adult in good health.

The CDR3 DNA sequence: TGTGCCAGCAGCTTGGATTCGGGGGGCAGGAACACTGAAGCTTTCTTT. Residues: CASSLDSGGRNTEAFF. The rearrangement uses TRBV5-8 and TRBJ1-1; D is possibly TRBD1 (6 bases). This CDR3 region has 16 residues. Trimming left V 0 bases short and J 1 base short, with 13 bases between. Per the germline V gene, CDR1 is SGHTS and CDR2 is YDEGEE.